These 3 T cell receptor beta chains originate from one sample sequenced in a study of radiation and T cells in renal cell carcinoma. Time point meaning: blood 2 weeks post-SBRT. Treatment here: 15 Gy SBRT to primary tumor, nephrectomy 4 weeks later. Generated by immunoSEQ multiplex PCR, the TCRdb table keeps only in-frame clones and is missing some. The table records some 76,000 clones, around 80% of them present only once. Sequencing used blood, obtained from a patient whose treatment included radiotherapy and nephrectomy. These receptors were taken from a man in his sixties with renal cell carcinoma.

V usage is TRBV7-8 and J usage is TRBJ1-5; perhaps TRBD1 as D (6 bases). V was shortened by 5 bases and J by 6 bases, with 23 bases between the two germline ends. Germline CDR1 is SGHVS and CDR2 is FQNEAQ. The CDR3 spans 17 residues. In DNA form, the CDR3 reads TGTGCCAGCAGCCTGCGACCGTCCGGGGGGCGCGGTCAGCCCCAGCATTTT. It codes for CASSLRPSGGRGQPQHF.

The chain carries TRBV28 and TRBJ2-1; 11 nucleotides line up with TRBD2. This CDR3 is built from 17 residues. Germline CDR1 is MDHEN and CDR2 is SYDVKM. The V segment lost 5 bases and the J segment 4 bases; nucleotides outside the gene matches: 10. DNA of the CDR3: TGTGCCAGCAGTCCGATAGCGGGAGGGCCCGGGTACAATGAGCAGTTCTTC. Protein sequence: CASSPIAGGPGYNEQFF.

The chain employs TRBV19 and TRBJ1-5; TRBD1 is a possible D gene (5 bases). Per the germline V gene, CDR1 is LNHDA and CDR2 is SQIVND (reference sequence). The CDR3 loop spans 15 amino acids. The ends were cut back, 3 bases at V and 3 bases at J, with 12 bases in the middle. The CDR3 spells CASSMGGRVNQPQHF. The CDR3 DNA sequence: TGTGCCAGTAGTATGGGGGGTAGGGTCAATCAGCCCCAGCATTTT.